This TCR beta chain was found in a study of low-dose radiotherapy and immunotherapy resistance in tumors. Overall study context: Cyclophosphamide was given intravenously at 200 mg/m2 every two weeks, and each dose came one day before radiation and immunotherapy.

With TRAV- and TRBV-specific primers, first-strand cDNA was made, covering the alpha and beta chains. TCR amplification involved about 20 PCR cycles with a constant-region primer and V-primer adapter. TCRdb re-called the reads through MiXCR, storing one row per CDR3 protein. The sample has 55,000 to 80,000 distinct CDR3 sequences; 26% are singletons. V was shortened by 1 base and J by 5 bases, with 6 bases between the two germline ends. In germline, CDR1 is KGHSH, CDR2 LQKENI. The CDR3 contains 12 residues. Time point noted: before trial treatment. All of the donors were given nivolumab, ipilimumab, aspirin, low-dose cyclophosphamide and low-dose radiotherapy as part of RACIN, a single-arm trial.

The sample consisted of PBMCs, taken before treatment. The TCR comes from a male donor with rectosigmoid adenocarcinoma. The V gene is TRBV18, the J gene TRBJ2-7; D ambiguous. CDR3: CASSPQAHEQYF. The CDR3 DNA is TGTGCCAGCTCACCACAGGCCCACGAGCAGTACTTC.